This TCR beta chain is drawn from a study of Ad26.COV2.S vaccination and SARS-CoV-2 variants. Background on the study: Doses of Ad26.COV2.S were injected into muscle once or twice, 56 days apart.

The length of the CDR3 is 10 residues. CDR1 and CDR2 from the germline V gene are DFQATT and SNEGSKA (reference sequence). V lost 5 bases and J 5 bases, leaving 6 bases between the germline ends. TCRdb's copy holds only in-frame clones and misses some; the assay was immunoSEQ multiplex PCR. This table has roughly 700,000 clones, 70% to 90% appearing once. A note on this clone: What it binds is not known.

General study findings and limits: The TCR-based breadth and depth measures might underestimate overall T cell responses. Recipients given vaccine exceeded placebo recipients in spike-specific TCR breadth.

Treatment specified: 15 to 20 received Ad26.COV2.S at low or high dose, single or two shots; about 5 received placebo; per-sample allocation not given. Following the first vaccine or placebo injection, samples were taken on day 63. An adult of 18-55 years in Boston served as donor. The source is a person aged 18-60 years who received the Ad26.COV2.S COVID-19 vaccine or a placebo. This chain connects TRBV20-1 to TRBJ2-5, with a weak D call TRBD1 (5 bases). The sequenced sample was peripheral blood, obtained in a trial of Ad26.COV2.S vaccine versus placebo. Here the CDR3 DNA reads TGCAGTGCTCACAGGGAGACCCAGTACTTC. This sequence encodes CSAHRETQYF.